The present T cell receptor (beta chain) was sequenced within a study of neurological immune-mediated disorders. Overall study findings and caveats: Private repertoires in all groups were suggested, as expanded clones shared no CDR3 amino acid sequences across subjects. There was no association between the multiple sclerosis repertoire cluster and any clinical or MRI feature.

This clonotype came up many times. What it binds is not known. PBMCs numbering 2 million and stored at -80 C yielded the unsorted libraries. 5'RACE generated cDNA with 10-nucleotide random UMIs. TCRdb independently ran MiXCR on the 5' RACE reads; one entry per CDR3 protein. Here the sample spans roughly 17,000 distinct CDR3 sequences, about 2.6% being singletons. The CDR3 is 14 amino acids. Germline V gene lookup returns CDR1 DFQATT and CDR2 SNEGSKA (reference sequence). V lost 6 bases to trimming and J lost 3 bases, with 15 bases between them. The TCR originated in a woman aged 18-29 years with multiple sclerosis. The chain has TRBV20-1 and TRBJ2-1; no clear D. The specimen sequenced was PBMCs. CDR3 loop: CSAQMVVGYNEQFF. In DNA, the CDR3 is TGCAGTGCACAAATGGTAGTAGGCTACAATGAGCAGTTCTTC.